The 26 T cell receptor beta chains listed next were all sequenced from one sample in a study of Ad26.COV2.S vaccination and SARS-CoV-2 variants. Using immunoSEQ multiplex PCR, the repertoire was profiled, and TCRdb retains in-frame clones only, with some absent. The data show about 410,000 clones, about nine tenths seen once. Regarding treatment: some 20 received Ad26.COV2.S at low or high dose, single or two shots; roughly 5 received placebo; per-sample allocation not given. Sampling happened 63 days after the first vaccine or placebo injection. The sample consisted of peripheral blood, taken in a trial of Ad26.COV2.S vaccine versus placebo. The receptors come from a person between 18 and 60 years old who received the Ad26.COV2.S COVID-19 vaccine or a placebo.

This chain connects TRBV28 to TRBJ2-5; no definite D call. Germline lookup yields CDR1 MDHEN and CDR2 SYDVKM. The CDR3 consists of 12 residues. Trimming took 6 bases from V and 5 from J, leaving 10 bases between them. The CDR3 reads CASSPPRETQYF. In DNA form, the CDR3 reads TGTGCCAGCAGCCCGCCCCGGGAGACCCAGTACTTC. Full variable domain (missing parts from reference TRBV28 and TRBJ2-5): DVKVTQSSRYLVKRTGEKVFLECVQDMDHENMFWYRQDPGLGLRLIYFSYDVKMKEKGDIPEGYSVSREKKERFSLILESASTNQTSMYLCASSPPRETQYFGPGTRLLVL.

Here the CDR3 reads CASSASNTF. Written as DNA, the CDR3 is TGTGCCAGCAGCGCTAGTAACACCTTC. V usage is TRBV7-8 and J usage is TRBJ1-2; D is uncertain. Trimming removed 5 bases from V and 12 bases from J, with 7 bases in between. Germline loops: CDR1 SGHVS, CDR2 FQNEAQ. This CDR3 contains 9 residues.

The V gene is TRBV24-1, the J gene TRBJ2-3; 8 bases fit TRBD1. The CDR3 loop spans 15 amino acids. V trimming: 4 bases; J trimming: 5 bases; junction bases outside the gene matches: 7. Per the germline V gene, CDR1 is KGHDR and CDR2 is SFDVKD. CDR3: CATSDRGQGKDTQYF. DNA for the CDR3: TGTGCCACCAGTGACCGTGGACAGGGTAAAGATACGCAGTATTTT.

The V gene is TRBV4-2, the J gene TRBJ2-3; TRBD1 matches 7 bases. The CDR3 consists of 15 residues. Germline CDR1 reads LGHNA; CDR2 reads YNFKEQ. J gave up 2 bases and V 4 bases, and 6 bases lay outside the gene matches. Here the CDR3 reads CASSPGTAYTDTQYF. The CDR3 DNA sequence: TGTGCCAGCAGCCCCGGGACAGCCTACACAGATACGCAGTATTTT.

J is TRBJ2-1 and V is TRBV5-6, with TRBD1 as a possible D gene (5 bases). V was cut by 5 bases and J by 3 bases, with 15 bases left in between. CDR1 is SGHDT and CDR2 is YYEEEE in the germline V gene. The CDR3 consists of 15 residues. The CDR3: CASSLPGPSYNEQFF. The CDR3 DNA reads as TGTGCCAGCAGTCTGCCAGGGCCCAGCTACAATGAGCAGTTCTTC.

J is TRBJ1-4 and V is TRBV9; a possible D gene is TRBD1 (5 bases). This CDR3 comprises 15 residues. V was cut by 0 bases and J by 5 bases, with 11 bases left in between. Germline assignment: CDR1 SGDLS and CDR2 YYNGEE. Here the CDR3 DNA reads TGTGCCAGCAGCGTAGAAGGGGACCCAAATGAAAAACTGTTTTTT. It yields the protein CASSVEGDPNEKLFF.

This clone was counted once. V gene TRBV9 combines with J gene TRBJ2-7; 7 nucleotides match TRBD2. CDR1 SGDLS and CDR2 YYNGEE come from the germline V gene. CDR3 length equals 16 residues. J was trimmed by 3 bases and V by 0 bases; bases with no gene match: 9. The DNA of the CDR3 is TGTGCCAGCAGCGTAGACGGGGGGAGAAGGGTCTACGAGCAGTACTTC. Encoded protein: CASSVDGGRRVYEQYF.

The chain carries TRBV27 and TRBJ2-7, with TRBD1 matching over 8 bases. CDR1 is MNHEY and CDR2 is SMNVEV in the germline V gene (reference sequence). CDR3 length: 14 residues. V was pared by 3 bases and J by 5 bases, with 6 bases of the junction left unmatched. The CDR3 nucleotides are TGTGCCAGCAGTTTCGAGACAGGGGCCCACGAGCAGTACTTC. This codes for CASSFETGAHEQYF.

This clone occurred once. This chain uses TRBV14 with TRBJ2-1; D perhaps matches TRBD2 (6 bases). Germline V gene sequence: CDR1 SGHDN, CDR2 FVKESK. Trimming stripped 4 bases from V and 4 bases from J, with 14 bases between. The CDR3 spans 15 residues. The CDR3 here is CASSPSGGPYNEQFF. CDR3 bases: TGTGCCAGCAGCCCCTCTGGAGGGCCATACAATGAGCAGTTCTTC.

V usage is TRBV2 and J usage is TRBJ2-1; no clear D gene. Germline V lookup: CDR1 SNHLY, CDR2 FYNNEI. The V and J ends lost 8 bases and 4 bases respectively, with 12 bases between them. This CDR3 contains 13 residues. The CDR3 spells CASVVSGYNEQFF. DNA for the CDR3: TGTGCCAGCGTAGTATCCGGGTACAATGAGCAGTTCTTC.

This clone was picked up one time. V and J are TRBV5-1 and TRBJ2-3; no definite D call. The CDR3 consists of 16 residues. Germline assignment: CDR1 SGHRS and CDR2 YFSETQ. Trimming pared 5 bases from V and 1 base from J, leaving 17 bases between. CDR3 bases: TGCGCCAGCAGTCCCCTCGGGTCCATGGGCACAGATACGCAGTATTTT. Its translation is CASSPLGSMGTDTQYF.

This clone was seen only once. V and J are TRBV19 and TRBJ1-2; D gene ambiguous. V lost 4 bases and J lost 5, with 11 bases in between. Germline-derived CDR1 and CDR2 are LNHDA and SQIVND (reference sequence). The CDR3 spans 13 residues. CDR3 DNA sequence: TGTGCCAGTAGTAGTTACAGCGAGTATGGCTACACCTTC. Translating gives CASSSYSEYGYTF.

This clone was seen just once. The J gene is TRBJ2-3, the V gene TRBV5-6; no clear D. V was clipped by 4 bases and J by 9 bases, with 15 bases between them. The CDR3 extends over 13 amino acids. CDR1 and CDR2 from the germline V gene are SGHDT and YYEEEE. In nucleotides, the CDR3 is TGTGCCAGCAGCCCTCGAGGACCCGAGACGCAGTATTTT. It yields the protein CASSPRGPETQYF. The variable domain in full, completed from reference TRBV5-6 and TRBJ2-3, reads DAGVTQSPTHLIKTRGQQVTLRCSPKSGHDTVSWYQQALGQGPQFIFQYYEEEERQRGNFPDRFSGHQFPNYSSELNVNALLLGDSALYLCASSPRGPETQYFGPGTRLTVL.

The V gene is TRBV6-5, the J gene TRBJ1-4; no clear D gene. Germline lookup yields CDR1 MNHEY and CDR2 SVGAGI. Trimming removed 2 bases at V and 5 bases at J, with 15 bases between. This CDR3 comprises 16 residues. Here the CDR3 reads CASSYRAATRNEKLFF. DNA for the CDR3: TGTGCCAGCAGTTACCGGGCAGCTACCAGGAATGAAAAACTGTTTTTT.

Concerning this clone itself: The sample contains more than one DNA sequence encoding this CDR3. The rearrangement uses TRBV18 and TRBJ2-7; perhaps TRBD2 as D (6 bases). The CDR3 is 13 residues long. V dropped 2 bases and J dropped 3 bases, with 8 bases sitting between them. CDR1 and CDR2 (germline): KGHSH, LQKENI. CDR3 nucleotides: TGTGCCAGCTCACCAGGGACTGACTACGAGCAGTACTTC. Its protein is CASSPGTDYEQYF.

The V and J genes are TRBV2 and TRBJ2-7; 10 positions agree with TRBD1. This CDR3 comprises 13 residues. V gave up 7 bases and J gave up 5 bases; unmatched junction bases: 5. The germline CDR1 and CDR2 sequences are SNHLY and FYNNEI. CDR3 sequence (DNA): TGTGCCAGCATGAAGGGACAGGGGCACGAGCAGTACTTC. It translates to CASMKGQGHEQYF.

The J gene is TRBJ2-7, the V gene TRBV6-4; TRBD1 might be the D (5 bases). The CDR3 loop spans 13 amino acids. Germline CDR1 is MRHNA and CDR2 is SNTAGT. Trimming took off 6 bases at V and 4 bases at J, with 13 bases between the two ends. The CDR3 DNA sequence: TGTGCCAGCAGCACAGGTCCAGGATACGAGCAGTACTTC. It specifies CASSTGPGYEQYF.

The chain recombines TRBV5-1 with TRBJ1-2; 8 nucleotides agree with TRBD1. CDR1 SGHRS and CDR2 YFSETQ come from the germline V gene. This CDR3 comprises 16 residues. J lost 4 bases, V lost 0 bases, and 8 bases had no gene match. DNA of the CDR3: TGCGCCAGCAGCTTGGACAGGGGGAATACCTTCTATGGCTACACCTTC. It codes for CASSLDRGNTFYGYTF.

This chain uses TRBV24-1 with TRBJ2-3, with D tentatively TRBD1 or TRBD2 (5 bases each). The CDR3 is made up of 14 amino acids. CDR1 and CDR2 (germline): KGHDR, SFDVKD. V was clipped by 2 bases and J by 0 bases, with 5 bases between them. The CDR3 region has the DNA TGTGCCACCAGTGATTGGGGGAGCACAGATACGCAGTATTTT. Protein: CATSDWGSTDTQYF.

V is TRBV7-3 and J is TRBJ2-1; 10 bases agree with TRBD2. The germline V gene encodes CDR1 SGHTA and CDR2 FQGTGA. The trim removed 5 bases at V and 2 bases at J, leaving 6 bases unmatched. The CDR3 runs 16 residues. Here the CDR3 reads CASSPPSGRAYNEQFF. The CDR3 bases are TGTGCCAGCAGCCCTCCCAGCGGGAGGGCCTACAATGAGCAGTTCTTC.

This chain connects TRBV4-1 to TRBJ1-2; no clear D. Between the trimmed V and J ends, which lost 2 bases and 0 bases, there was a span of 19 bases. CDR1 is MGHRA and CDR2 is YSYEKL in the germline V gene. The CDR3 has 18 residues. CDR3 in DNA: TGCGCCAGCAGCCAACATAAGCGGACGATATTAGCTAACTATGGCTACACCTTC. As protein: CASSQHKRTILANYGYTF.

The CDR3 loop is CASSIFSEGTGELFF. The CDR3 DNA follows: TGTGCCAGCAGCATTTTTTCCGAGGGCACCGGGGAGCTGTTTTTT. V and J are TRBV13 and TRBJ2-2, with D maybe TRBD2 (5 bases). The CDR3 covers 15 residues. Germline CDR1 PRHDT, CDR2 FYEKMQ (reference sequence). V gave up 5 bases and J gave up 4 bases, with 14 bases separating them. Drawing the rest from reference TRBV13 and TRBJ2-2, the complete variable domain is AAGVIQSPRHLIKEKRETATLKCYPIPRHDTVYWYQQGPGQDPQFLISFYEKMQSDKGSIPDRFSAQQFSDYHSELNMSSLELGDSALYFCASSIFSEGTGELFFGEGSRLTVL.

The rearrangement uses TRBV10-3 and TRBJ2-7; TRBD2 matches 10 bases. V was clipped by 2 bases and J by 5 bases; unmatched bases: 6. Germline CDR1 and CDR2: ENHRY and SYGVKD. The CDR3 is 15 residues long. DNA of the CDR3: TGTGCCATCAGTGAGAGAGCGGGAGGGAAGGACGAGCAGTACTTC. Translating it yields CAISERAGGKDEQYF.

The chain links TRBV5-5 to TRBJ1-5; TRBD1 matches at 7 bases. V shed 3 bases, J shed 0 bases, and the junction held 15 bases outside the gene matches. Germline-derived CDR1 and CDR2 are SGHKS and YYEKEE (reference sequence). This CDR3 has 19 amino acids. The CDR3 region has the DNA TGTGCCAGCAGCTCCTGGACAGGCGAAGATCCTTATAGCAATCAGCCCCAGCATTTT. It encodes CASSSWTGEDPYSNQPQHF.

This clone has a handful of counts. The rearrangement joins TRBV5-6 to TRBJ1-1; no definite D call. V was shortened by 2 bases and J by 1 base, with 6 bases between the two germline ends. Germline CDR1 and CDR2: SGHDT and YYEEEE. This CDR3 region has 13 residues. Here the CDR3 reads CASSLLENTEAFF. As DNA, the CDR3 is TGTGCCAGCAGCTTACTAGAGAACACTGAAGCTTTCTTT.

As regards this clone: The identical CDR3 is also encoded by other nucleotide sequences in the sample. Here the CDR3 DNA reads TGCGCCAGCAGCCAAGACAGGGGGGAGACCCAGTACTTC. This sequence encodes CASSQDRGETQYF. The chain has TRBV4-3 and TRBJ2-5, with TRBD1 identical over 7 bases. Germline V gene data show CDR1 as LGHNA and CDR2 as YSLEER. V dropped 0 bases and J dropped 5; count of bases not matched to a gene: 0. The CDR3 totals 13 residues.